The 31 T cell receptor beta chains presented below share a single source sample, sequenced in a study of T-cell reconstitution after alpha-beta-depleted transplantation in children. The authors prepared the TCRbeta library with unique molecular identifiers. TCRdb re-analysed the PCR reads in MiXCR, keeping a single row per CDR3 protein. The sample records some 460,000 distinct CDR3 sequences, roughly 15% being singletons. The starting material was PBMCs, mostly from graft donor cells, obtained 360 days after TCRalphabeta/CD19-depleted stem cell transplant. The receptors were gathered from a boy under three years old who had a stem cell transplant for Wiskott-Aldrich syndrome, so the T cells may come from the graft donor.

The sample holds a few counts of this clonotype. Written as DNA, the CDR3 is TGTGCCAGCAGTCAGACTAGCGTCGGCTACAATGAGCAGTTCTTC. Translation: CASSQTSVGYNEQFF. The chain employs TRBV28 and TRBJ2-1, with TRBD2 matching over 8 bases. Per germline, CDR1 MDHEN and CDR2 SYDVKM. The length of the CDR3 is 15 residues. J gave up 3 bases and V 5 bases, and 6 bases lay outside the gene matches.

V usage is TRBV11-2 and J usage is TRBJ2-2, with 12 bases aligning to TRBD2. The CDR3 runs 18 residues. CDR1 SGHAT and CDR2 FQNNGV come from the germline V gene. The junction had 10 bases not matched to a gene; V was cut back by 5 bases and J by 3 bases. CDR3 sequence (DNA): TGTGCCAGCAGCCCCATGCCCGGGACTAGCGGGTACACCGGGGAGCTGTTTTTT. Its translation is CASSPMPGTSGYTGELFF.

The rearrangement uses TRBV29-1 and TRBJ2-3; TRBD1 or TRBD2 may be the D gene (6 bases each). This CDR3 contains 16 residues. Germline CDR1 SQVTM, CDR2 ANQGSEA. Trimming removed 0 bases at V and 2 bases at J, with 15 bases between. CDR3 sequence (DNA): TGCAGCGTTGAAGATAGGGGAAGGGGGGCCACAGATACGCAGTATTTT. Its translation is CSVEDRGRGATDTQYF.

The V call is TRBV29-1, the J call TRBJ2-1, with 10 bases aligning to TRBD1. J lost 4 bases, V lost 7 bases, and 1 base had no gene match. The CDR3 is 12 residues long. Germline CDR1 SQVTM, CDR2 ANQGSEA. CDR3 amino acids: CSGDRGYNEQFF. For the CDR3, the DNA is TGCAGCGGGGACAGGGGTTACAATGAGCAGTTCTTC.

There are a few counts of this clonotype. The chain is built from TRBV5-1 and TRBJ2-5, with 8 bases aligning to TRBD2. The CDR3 covers 15 residues. Per germline, CDR1 SGHRS and CDR2 YFSETQ. The junction had 6 bases not matched to a gene; V was cut back by 4 bases and J by 1 base. Here the CDR3 DNA reads TGCGCCAGCAGCCCATCCGGGACTAGCCAAGAGACCCAGTACTTC. It encodes CASSPSGTSQETQYF.

The chain links TRBV9 to TRBJ2-6; D gene ambiguous. Trimming pared 0 bases from V and 4 bases from J, leaving 14 bases between. CDR3 length: 17 residues. Looked up from germline, CDR1 is SGDLS and CDR2 is YYNGEE. CDR3 region: CASSVELGWAGANVLTF. CDR3 sequence (DNA): TGTGCCAGCAGCGTAGAGTTGGGATGGGCCGGGGCCAACGTCCTGACTTTC.

This clonotype has just a few counts. V and J are TRBV20-1 and TRBJ2-1; the D gene could be TRBD1 or TRBD2 (5 bases each). There are 12 residues in the CDR3. Trimming shortened V by 2 bases and J by 13 bases, and 15 bases separated the two germline ends. Germline CDR1 DFQATT, CDR2 SNEGSKA (reference sequence). The CDR3 loop is CSARQGRSKQFF. CDR3 bases: TGCAGTGCTAGACAGGGACGCTCGAAACAGTTCTTC.

This clonotype was seen many times. The chain combines TRBV4-2 with TRBJ2-1; D perhaps matches TRBD2 (6 bases). Trimming pared 4 bases from V and 0 bases from J, leaving 10 bases between. Germline V gene data show CDR1 as LGHNA and CDR2 as YNFKEQ. This CDR3 comprises 15 residues. CDR3 loop: CASSPEGSSYNEQFF. The CDR3 nucleotides are TGTGCCAGCAGCCCGGAGGGGAGCTCCTACAATGAGCAGTTCTTC.

This rearrangement joins TRBV28 to TRBJ2-5; 8 bases match TRBD2. This CDR3 spans 17 amino acids. J was trimmed by 4 bases and V by 6 bases; bases with no gene match: 16. CDR1 is MDHEN, CDR2 SYDVKM, per germline. The CDR3 bases are TGTGCCAGCAGCAAGGCCGGGACTAGACTTTCGGGAGAGACCCAGTACTTC. Protein sequence: CASSKAGTRLSGETQYF.

This clonotype has ten or more counts. DNA of the CDR3: TGTGCCACCAGCAGAGGCGGGGAGGCCTACAATGAGCAGTTCTTC. This codes for CATSRGGEAYNEQFF. The rearrangement joins TRBV15 to TRBJ2-1, with D possibly TRBD2 on 6 matching bases. Trimming pared 1 base from V and 2 bases from J, leaving 9 bases between. The CDR3 spans 15 residues. Germline V gene lookup returns CDR1 LNHNV and CDR2 YYDKDF (reference sequence).

This clonotype showed up just a few times. The chain carries TRBV27 and TRBJ2-1; D gene uncertain. CDR3 length equals 13 residues. The germline V gene has CDR1 MNHEY and CDR2 SMNVEV (reference sequence). Trimming pared 6 bases from V and 5 bases from J, leaving 11 bases between. The CDR3 bases are TGTGCCAGCAGGACGCTTGTAGACAATGAGCAGTTCTTC. Translating it yields CASRTLVDNEQFF.

At least ten counts were recorded for this clonotype. CDR3 amino acids: CASSRRTSGGYEQYF. CDR3 coding DNA: TGCGCCAGCAGCCGGAGGACTAGCGGGGGTTACGAGCAGTACTTC. The chain combines TRBV4-1 with TRBJ2-7; 13 bases align to TRBD2. Unmatched junction bases numbered 4, after V lost 4 bases and J lost 4 bases. Germline lookup yields CDR1 MGHRA and CDR2 YSYEKL. The length of the CDR3 is 15 residues.

This clonotype has a handful of counts. The rearrangement links TRBV10-3 to TRBJ2-1; maybe TRBD2 (5 bases). Trimming cost V 5 bases and J 1 base, with 15 bases left between them. The CDR3 is made up of 16 amino acids. Germline-derived CDR1 and CDR2 are ENHRY and SYGVKD. The CDR3 nucleotides read TGTGCCATCAGTCTACTAGTAGGGAGTTCCTACAATGAGCAGTTCTTC. This translates into CAISLLVGSSYNEQFF.

There are a few counts of this clonotype. The CDR3 is CASIKLAGAYEQYF. In nucleotides, the CDR3 is TGTGCCAGCATCAAACTAGCGGGAGCCTACGAGCAGTACTTC. The chain combines TRBV6-2 or TRBV6-3 with TRBJ2-7; 11 positions agree with TRBD2. The CDR3 length is 14 residues. Germline trimming cut 7 bases from V and 2 bases from J; bases unmatched to any gene: 4. The germline gives CDR1 MNHEY, CDR2 SVGEGT.

The chain couples TRBV25-1 to TRBJ2-1; 7 bases map to TRBD1. Germline V gives CDR1 MGHDK, CDR2 SYGVNS. This CDR3 is built from 15 residues. V gave up 2 bases and J gave up 2 bases; unmatched junction bases: 3. The CDR3 sequence is CASSEAGTAYNEQFF. DNA of the CDR3: TGTGCCAGCAGTGAAGCCGGGACAGCCTACAATGAGCAGTTCTTC.

This clonotype was recorded many times. The chain links TRBV5-1 to TRBJ2-7; 10 bases align to TRBD2. V gave up 1 base and J gave up 2 bases; unmatched junction bases: 0. The CDR3 contains 14 residues. CDR1 is SGHRS and CDR2 is YFSETQ in the germline V gene. CDR3 amino acids: CASSLTSGTYEQYF. The CDR3 DNA reads TGCGCCAGCAGCTTGACTAGCGGGACCTACGAGCAGTACTTC.

This clonotype was seen a few times. This chain links TRBV15 with TRBJ1-6; D is unclear. The CDR3 runs to 15 residues. V lost 0 bases to trimming and J lost 7 bases, with 10 bases between them. Per the germline V gene, CDR1 is LNHNV and CDR2 is YYDKDF (reference sequence). The CDR3 DNA reads TGTGCCACCAGCAGAGACAGAAACTCAAATTCACCCCTCCACTTT. It yields the protein CATSRDRNSNSPLHF. Together with reference TRBV15 and TRBJ1-6, the CDR3 gives the full variable domain: DAMVIQNPRYQVTQFGKPVTLSCSQTLNHNVMYWYQQKSSQAPKLLFHYYDKDFNNEADTPDNFQSRRPNTSFCFLDIRSPGLGDTAMYLCATSRDRNSNSPLHFGNGTRLTVT.

The chain links TRBV7-2 to TRBJ1-6, with 10 bases aligning to TRBD1. V lost 4 bases to trimming and J lost 6 bases; unmatched junction nucleotides: 0. Germline lookup yields CDR1 SGHTA and CDR2 FQGNSA. This CDR3 region has 14 residues. The CDR3 sequence is CASSWDRGNSPLHF. The CDR3, as DNA: TGTGCCAGCAGCTGGGACAGGGGTAATTCACCCCTCCACTTT.

Turning to this clonotype: A junction boundary mismatches the germline segment, possibly from a read error. CDR3 loop: CGSSLRTGMQETQYF. In nucleotides, the CDR3 is TGTGGCAGCAGTTTACGTACAGGGATGCAAGAGACCCAGTACTTC. The genes are TRBV12-3 or TRBV12-4 and TRBJ2-5, with D maybe TRBD1 (6 bases). The CDR3 extends over 15 amino acids.

This clonotype was counted a few times. This chain connects TRBV7-2 to TRBJ2-5; 11 nucleotides align to TRBD1. CDR3 length: 17 amino acids. Germline V gives CDR1 SGHTA, CDR2 FQGNSA. The V and J ends lost 2 bases and 4 bases, in that order; junction bases with no gene match: 9. CDR3 region: CASSLILGGQGGETQYF. In nucleotides, the CDR3 is TGTGCCAGCAGCTTAATTCTTGGGGGACAGGGGGGAGAGACCCAGTACTTC.

On this clonotype: A junction end diverges from the germline sequence, so it may reflect a read error. The gene calls are TRBV2 and TRBJ2-2; maybe TRBD1 (5 bases). Germline V lookup: CDR1 SNHLY, CDR2 FYNNEI. This CDR3 has 18 residues. CDR3 DNA sequence: TGTGCCTGCAGTCGGTGGGGCCAGCTGGTCGCGAACACCGGGGAGCTGTTTTTT. It is translated as CACSRWGQLVANTGELFF.

The chain employs TRBV12-3 or TRBV12-4 and TRBJ1-2; 8 bases line up with TRBD1. This CDR3 region has 13 residues. The V gene end was trimmed by 6 bases and the J gene end by 5 bases; junction bases not matched to a gene: 5. This CDR3 reads CASSPRQGYGYTF. In DNA, the CDR3 is TGTGCCAGCAGCCCTAGACAGGGGTATGGCTACACCTTC.

This clonotype was seen a handful of times. This rearrangement joins TRBV5-1 to TRBJ2-5; TRBD1 might be the D (6 bases). Trimming took off 1 base at V and 3 bases at J, with 16 bases between the two ends. This CDR3 region has 16 residues. Germline V gives CDR1 SGHRS, CDR2 YFSETQ. The CDR3 loop reads CASSLRVTGSEETQYF. In DNA, the CDR3 is TGCGCCAGCAGCTTGCGCGTGACAGGCTCCGAAGAGACCCAGTACTTC. The whole variable domain, filled in from reference TRBV5-1 and TRBJ2-5, reads KAGVTQTPRYLIKTRGQQVTLSCSPISGHRSVSWYQQTPGQGLQFLFEYFSETQRNKGNFPGRFSGRQFSNSRSEMNVSTLELGDSALYLCASSLRVTGSEETQYFGPGTRLLVL.

In its sample, this clonotype was seen many times. CDR3 nucleotide sequence: TGTGCCAGCAGCCAAGCCCTCCAGGGAAGAGGGTACACAGATACGCAGTATTTT. This codes for CASSQALQGRGYTDTQYF. This chain connects TRBV4-2 to TRBJ2-3; D is tentatively TRBD1 or TRBD2 (5 bases each). Germline V gene lookup returns CDR1 LGHNA and CDR2 YNFKEQ. This CDR3 region has 18 residues. The V gene lost 1 base and the J gene lost 2 bases, with 19 bases spanning the gap.

This clonotype occurred many times. This chain joins TRBV3-1 and TRBJ2-1; tentatively, D is TRBD1 or TRBD2 (5 bases each). Deletions cut 3 bases from V and 12 bases from J, with 15 bases between. CDR3 length: 13 amino acids. CDR1 LGHDT and CDR2 YNNKEL come from the germline V gene (reference sequence). The CDR3 bases are TGTGCCAGCAGCCAGGCCTCGGGTGGGGGGCAGTTCTTC. Protein sequence: CASSQASGGGQFF.

In this sample, this clonotype turned up a few times. The chain has TRBV11-2 and TRBJ2-7; D is ambiguous. The germline V and J ends were trimmed by 5 bases and 2 bases, with 19 bases remaining between them. Germline CDR1 reads SGHAT; CDR2 reads FQNNGV. This CDR3 is 16 amino acids long. This CDR3 is CASSATPDINTYEQYF. CDR3 DNA: TGTGCCAGCAGCGCTACTCCCGACATCAACACCTACGAGCAGTACTTC.

The CDR3 bases are TGTGCCATCAGTGAGTCGACAGAGAATTCACCCCTCCACTTT. This encodes CAISESTENSPLHF. The V call is TRBV10-3, the J call TRBJ1-6; D is possibly TRBD1 (5 bases). Germline lookup yields CDR1 ENHRY and CDR2 SYGVKD. The CDR3 is 14 residues long. The V and J ends lost 0 bases and 7 bases respectively, with 7 bases between them.

The rearrangement links TRBV10-3 to TRBJ2-7; 8 nucleotides match TRBD2. In germline, CDR1 is ENHRY, CDR2 SYGVKD. The CDR3 sequence is 14 residues long. V lost 5 bases to trimming and J lost 0 bases; unmatched junction nucleotides: 3. CDR3 sequence: CAISRTSSSYEQYF. DNA for the CDR3: TGTGCCATCAGTCGGACTAGCAGCTCCTACGAGCAGTACTTC.

This clonotype showed up just a few times. The V and J genes are TRBV20-1 and TRBJ2-7, with TRBD2 matching over 8 bases. V lost 3 bases and J lost 0; bases outside the gene matches: 4. Per the germline V gene, CDR1 is DFQATT and CDR2 is SNEGSKA (reference sequence). The CDR3 contains 14 residues. CDR3 loop: CSASTAGDSYEQYF. CDR3 DNA: TGCAGTGCTAGTACAGCGGGAGACTCCTACGAGCAGTACTTC.

This sequence joins TRBV20-1 and TRBJ2-7; tentative D call: TRBD1 (5 bases). This CDR3 comprises 16 residues. CDR1 DFQATT and CDR2 SNEGSKA come from the germline V gene (reference sequence). The germline V and J ends were trimmed by 3 bases and 2 bases, with 20 bases remaining between them. The CDR3 here is CSARNPLQEIPYEQYF. CDR3 DNA: TGCAGTGCTAGGAACCCCCTACAGGAAATACCCTACGAGCAGTACTTC.

The rearrangement joins TRBV5-5 to TRBJ2-1; TRBD2 matches 10 bases. CDR1 SGHKS and CDR2 YYEKEE come from the germline V gene (reference sequence). The CDR3 has 14 residues. V was clipped by 3 bases and J by 8 bases; unmatched bases: 5. In nucleotides, the CDR3 is TGTGCCAGCAGCTGGGGACTAGCGAGGGATGAGCAGTTCTTC. Amino acids: CASSWGLARDEQFF.